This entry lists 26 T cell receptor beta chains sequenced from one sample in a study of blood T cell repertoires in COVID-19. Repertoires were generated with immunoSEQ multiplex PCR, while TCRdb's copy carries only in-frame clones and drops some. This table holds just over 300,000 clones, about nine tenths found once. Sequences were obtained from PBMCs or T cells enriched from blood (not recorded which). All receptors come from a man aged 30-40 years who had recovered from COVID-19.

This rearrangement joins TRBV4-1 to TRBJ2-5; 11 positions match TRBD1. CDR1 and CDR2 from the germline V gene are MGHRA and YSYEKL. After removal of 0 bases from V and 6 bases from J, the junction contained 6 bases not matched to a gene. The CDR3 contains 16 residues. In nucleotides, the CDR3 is TGCGCCAGCAGCCAAGACCCTGGGACAGGGGGAAAGACCCAGTACTTC. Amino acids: CASSQDPGTGGKTQYF.

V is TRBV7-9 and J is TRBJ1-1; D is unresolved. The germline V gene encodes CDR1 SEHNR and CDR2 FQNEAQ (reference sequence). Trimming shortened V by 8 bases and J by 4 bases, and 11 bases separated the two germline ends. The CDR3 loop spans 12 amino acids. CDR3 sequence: CASGAAGTEAFF. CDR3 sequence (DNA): TGTGCCAGCGGCGCTGCGGGCACTGAAGCTTTCTTT.

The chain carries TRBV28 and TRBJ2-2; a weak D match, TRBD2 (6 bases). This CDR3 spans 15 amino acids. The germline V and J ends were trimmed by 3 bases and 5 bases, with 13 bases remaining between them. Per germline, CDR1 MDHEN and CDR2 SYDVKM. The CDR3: CASSFPRGSTGELFF. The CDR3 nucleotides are TGTGCCAGCAGTTTCCCCCGGGGGAGTACCGGGGAGCTGTTTTTT.

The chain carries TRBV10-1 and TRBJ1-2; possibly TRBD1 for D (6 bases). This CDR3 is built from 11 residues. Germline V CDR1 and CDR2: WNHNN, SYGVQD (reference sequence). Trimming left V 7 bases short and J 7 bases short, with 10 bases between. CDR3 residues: CASTQGSGYTF. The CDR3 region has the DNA TGCGCCAGCACACAGGGTAGTGGCTACACCTTC.

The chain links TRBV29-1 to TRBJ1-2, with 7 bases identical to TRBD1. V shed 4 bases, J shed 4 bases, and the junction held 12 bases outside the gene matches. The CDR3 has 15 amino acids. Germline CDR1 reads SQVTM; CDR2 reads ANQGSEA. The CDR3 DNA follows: TGCAGCGTTGCCGGACAGGTTAAAGAGGGCTATGGCTACACCTTC. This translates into CSVAGQVKEGYGYTF.

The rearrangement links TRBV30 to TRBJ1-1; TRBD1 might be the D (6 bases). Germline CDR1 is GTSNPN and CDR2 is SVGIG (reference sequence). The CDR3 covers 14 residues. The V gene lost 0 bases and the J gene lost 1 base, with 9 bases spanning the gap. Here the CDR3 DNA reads TGTGCCTGGAGTGTCCCGGGACAGAACACTGAAGCTTTCTTT. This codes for CAWSVPGQNTEAFF.

CDR3 protein: CASSLASEQYF. CDR3 nucleotide sequence: TGTGCCAGCAGTTTAGCGTCAGAGCAGTACTTC. The V and J genes are TRBV12-3 or TRBV12-4 and TRBJ2-7; unclear D gene. The CDR3 sequence is 11 residues long. The V end lost 0 bases, the J end lost 7 bases, and 4 bases lay between the germline ends.

The CDR3: CASSPHPGSNNEQFF. CDR3 sequence (DNA): TGTGCCAGCAGTCCGCACCCTGGGAGTAACAATGAGCAGTTCTTC. The chain employs TRBV6-5 and TRBJ2-1; D is possibly TRBD2 (5 bases). Germline values: CDR1 MNHEY, CDR2 SVGAGI. Trimming left V 5 bases short and J 5 bases short, with 16 bases between. The CDR3 is 15 amino acids.

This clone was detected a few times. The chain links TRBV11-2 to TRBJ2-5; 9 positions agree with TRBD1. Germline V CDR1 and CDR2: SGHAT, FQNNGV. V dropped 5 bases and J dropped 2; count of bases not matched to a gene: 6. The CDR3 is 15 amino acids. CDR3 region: CASSDRDRAQETQYF. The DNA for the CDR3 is TGTGCCAGCAGCGACCGGGACAGGGCTCAAGAGACCCAGTACTTC.

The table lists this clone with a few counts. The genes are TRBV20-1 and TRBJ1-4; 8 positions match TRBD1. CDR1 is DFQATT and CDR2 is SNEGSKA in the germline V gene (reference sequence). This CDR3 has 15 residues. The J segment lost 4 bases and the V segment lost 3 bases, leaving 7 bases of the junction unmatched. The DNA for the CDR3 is TGCAGTGCTAGTGAATTTGGACAGGGTAATGAAAAACTGTTTTTT. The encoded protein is CSASEFGQGNEKLFF.

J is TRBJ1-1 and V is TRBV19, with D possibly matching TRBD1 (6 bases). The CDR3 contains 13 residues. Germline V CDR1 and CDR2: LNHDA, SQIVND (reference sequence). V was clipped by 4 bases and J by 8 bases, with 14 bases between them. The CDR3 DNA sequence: TGTGCCAGTAGTAACGTCGGACAGCTCGAAGCTTTCTTT. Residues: CASSNVGQLEAFF.

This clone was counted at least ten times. The CDR3 DNA is TGCGCCAGCAGCCAAGAACAGGTTCACGGGTACGAGCAGTACTTC. Translating gives CASSQEQVHGYEQYF. The chain uses TRBV5-1 and TRBJ2-7; a weak D match, TRBD1 (5 bases). Looked up from germline, CDR1 is SGHRS and CDR2 is YFSETQ. The CDR3 loop spans 15 amino acids. The germline V and J ends were trimmed by 4 bases and 4 bases, with 18 bases remaining between them. Filled out from reference TRBV5-1 and TRBJ2-7, the complete variable domain reads KAGVTQTPRYLIKTRGQQVTLSCSPISGHRSVSWYQQTPGQGLQFLFEYFSETQRNKGNFPGRFSGRQFSNSRSEMNVSTLELGDSALYLCASSQEQVHGYEQYFGPGTRLTVT.

The CDR3, as DNA: TGTGCCAGCACCCGGAGGGGGAGGGTCCCTGAAGCTTTCTTT. Its protein is CASTRRGRVPEAFF. The chain joins TRBV2 to TRBJ1-1, with D perhaps matching TRBD1 (6 bases). CDR1 and CDR2 (germline): SNHLY, FYNNEI. V lost 7 bases and J 6 bases, leaving 18 bases between the germline ends. The CDR3 loop spans 14 amino acids.

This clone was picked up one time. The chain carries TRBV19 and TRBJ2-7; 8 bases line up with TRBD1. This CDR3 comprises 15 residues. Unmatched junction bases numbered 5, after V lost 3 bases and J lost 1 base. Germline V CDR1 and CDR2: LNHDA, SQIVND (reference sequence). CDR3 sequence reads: CASSIRGLMSYEQYF. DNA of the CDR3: TGTGCCAGTAGTATCAGGGGGCTGATGTCCTACGAGCAGTACTTC.

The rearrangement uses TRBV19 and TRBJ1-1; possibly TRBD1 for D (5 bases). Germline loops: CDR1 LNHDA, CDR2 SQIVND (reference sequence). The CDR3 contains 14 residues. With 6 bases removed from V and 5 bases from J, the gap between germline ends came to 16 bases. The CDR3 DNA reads TGTGCCAGTAGCCCCCGCGACAGCCGTACTGAAGCTTTCTTT. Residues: CASSPRDSRTEAFF. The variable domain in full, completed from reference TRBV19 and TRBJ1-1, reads DGGITQSPKYLFRKEGQNVTLSCEQNLNHDAMYWYRQDPGQGLRLIYYSQIVNDFQKGDIAEGYSVSREKKESFPLTVTSAQKNPTAFYLCASSPRDSRTEAFFGQGTRLTVV.

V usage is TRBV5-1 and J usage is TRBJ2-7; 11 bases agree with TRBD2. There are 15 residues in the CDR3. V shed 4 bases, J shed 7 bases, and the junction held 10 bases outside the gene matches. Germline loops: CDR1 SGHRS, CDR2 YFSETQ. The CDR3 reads CASSMGLADSGEQYF. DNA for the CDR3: TGCGCCAGCAGCATGGGACTAGCGGACTCCGGAGAGCAGTACTTC.

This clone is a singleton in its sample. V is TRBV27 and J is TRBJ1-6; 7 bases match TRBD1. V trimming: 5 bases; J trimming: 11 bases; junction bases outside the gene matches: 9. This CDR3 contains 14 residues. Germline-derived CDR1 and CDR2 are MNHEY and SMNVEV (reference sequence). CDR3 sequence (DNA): TGTGCCAGCAGTATACAGGGGCGCCTTCCACCCCTCCACTTT. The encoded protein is CASSIQGRLPPLHF.

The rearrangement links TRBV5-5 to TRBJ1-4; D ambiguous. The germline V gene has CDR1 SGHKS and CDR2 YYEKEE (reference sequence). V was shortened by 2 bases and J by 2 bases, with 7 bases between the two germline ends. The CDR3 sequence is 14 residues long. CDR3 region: CASSFIGTNEKLFF. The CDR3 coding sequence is TGTGCCAGCAGCTTCATCGGGACTAATGAAAAACTGTTTTTT.

This chain's CDR3 is CASSPGGATTDTQYF. CDR3 sequence (DNA): TGTGCCAGCTCACCCGGGGGGGCCACCACAGATACGCAGTATTTT. V usage is TRBV18 and J usage is TRBJ2-3, with 8 positions matching TRBD2. Germline V CDR1 and CDR2: KGHSH, LQKENI. The CDR3 totals 15 residues. V lost 3 bases to trimming and J lost 2 bases; unmatched junction nucleotides: 4. Looking up the rest from reference TRBV18 and TRBJ2-3 gives the full variable domain: NAGVMQNPRHLVRRRGQEARLRCSPMKGHSHVYWYRQLPEEGLKFMVYLQKENIIDESGMPKERFSAEFPKEGPSILRIQQVVRGDSAAYFCASSPGGATTDTQYFGPGTRLTVL.

Here the CDR3 reads CAWAQQGNYGYTF. The CDR3 region has the DNA TGTGCCTGGGCTCAACAGGGGAACTATGGCTACACCTTC. J is TRBJ1-2 and V is TRBV30; 7 bases are shared with TRBD1. V lost 5 bases to trimming and J lost 2 bases; unmatched junction nucleotides: 5. This CDR3 is built from 13 residues. Germline V lookup: CDR1 GTSNPN, CDR2 SVGIG (reference sequence).

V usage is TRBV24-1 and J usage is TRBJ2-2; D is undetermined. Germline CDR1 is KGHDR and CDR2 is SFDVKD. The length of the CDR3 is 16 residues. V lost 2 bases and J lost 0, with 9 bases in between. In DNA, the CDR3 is TGTGCCACCAGTGATTATCAGAAATCGAACACCGGGGAGCTGTTTTTT. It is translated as CATSDYQKSNTGELFF.

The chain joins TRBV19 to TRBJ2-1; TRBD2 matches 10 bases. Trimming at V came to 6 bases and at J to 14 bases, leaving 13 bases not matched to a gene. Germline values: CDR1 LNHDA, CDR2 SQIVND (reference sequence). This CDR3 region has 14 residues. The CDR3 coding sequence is TGTGCCAGTAGCAATAGCGGGGGGTCTCTGGATAAGTTCTTC. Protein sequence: CASSNSGGSLDKFF.

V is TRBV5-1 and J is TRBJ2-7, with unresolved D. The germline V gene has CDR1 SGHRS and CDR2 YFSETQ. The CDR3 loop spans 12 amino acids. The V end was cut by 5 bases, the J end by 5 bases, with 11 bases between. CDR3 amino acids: CASRGAPDEQYF. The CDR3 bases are TGCGCCAGCAGGGGCGCGCCCGACGAGCAGTACTTC.

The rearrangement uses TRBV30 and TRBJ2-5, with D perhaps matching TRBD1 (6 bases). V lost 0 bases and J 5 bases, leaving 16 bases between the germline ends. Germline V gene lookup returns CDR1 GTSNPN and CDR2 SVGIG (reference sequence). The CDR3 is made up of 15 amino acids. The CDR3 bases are TGTGCCTGGAGTGTAGGAATGGGGGCCGGTGAGACCCAGTACTTC. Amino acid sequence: CAWSVGMGAGETQYF. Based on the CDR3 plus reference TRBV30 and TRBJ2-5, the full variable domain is SQTIHQWPATLVQPVGSPLSLECTVEGTSNPNLYWYRQAAGRGLQLLFYSVGIGQISSEVPQNLSASRPQDRQFILSSKKLLLSDSGFYLCAWSVGMGAGETQYFGPGTRLLVL.

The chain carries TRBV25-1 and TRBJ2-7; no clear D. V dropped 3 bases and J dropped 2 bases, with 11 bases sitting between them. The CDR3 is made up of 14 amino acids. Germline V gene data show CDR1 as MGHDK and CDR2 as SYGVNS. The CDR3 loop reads CASSESNPAYEQYF. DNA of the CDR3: TGTGCCAGCAGTGAGTCCAATCCGGCCTACGAGCAGTACTTC.

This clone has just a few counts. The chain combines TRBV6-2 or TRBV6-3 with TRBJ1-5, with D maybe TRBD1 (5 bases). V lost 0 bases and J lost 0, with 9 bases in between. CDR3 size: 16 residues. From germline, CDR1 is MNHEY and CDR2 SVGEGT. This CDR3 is CASSYSSGLSNQPQHF. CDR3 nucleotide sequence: TGTGCCAGCAGTTACTCGTCAGGGCTTAGCAATCAGCCCCAGCATTTT.